One sample yielded the 26 T cell receptor beta chains listed below, sequenced in a study of regulatory T cells in long-lasting Graves disease. Combining iRepertoire HTBI primers with Arm-PCR of CDR3 regions, the authors built TCR beta libraries. TCRdb recomputed calls from the multiplex PCR reads with MiXCR, one row per CDR3 protein. The sample yields 300,000 to 400,000 distinct CDR3 sequences, around a fifth seen once. Time point meaning: persistent/refractory GD, antithyroid drugs over 5 years with positive TRAb. Extracted RNA from PBMCs served as the source of the TCR library. Specimen: peripheral blood mononuclear cells (PBMCs), collected when the disease was refractory, from a patient treated with antithyroid drugs. Receptor source: a female donor with Graves disease.

This clonotype appeared a few times. The chain combines TRBV28 with TRBJ2-1; TRBD2 matches at 8 bases. The CDR3 contains 19 residues. Unmatched junction bases numbered 18, after V lost 8 bases and J lost 0 bases. Per the germline V gene, CDR1 is MDHEN and CDR2 is SYDVKM. CDR3 loop: CASGGLGLAGPSSYNEQFF. In DNA, the CDR3 is TGTGCCAGCGGAGGGTTAGGGCTAGCGGGCCCGAGCTCCTACAATGAGCAGTTCTTC.

This clonotype was picked up many times. The chain combines TRBV6-2 or TRBV6-3 with TRBJ2-5; 7 positions match TRBD2. CDR3 size: 14 residues. Trimming at V came to 6 bases and at J to 7 bases, leaving 11 bases not matched to a gene. Germline loops: CDR1 MNHEY, CDR2 SVGEGT. The CDR3 sequence: CASRAGAGKGTQYF. DNA for the CDR3: TGTGCCAGCAGAGCCGGAGCGGGGAAAGGGACCCAGTACTTC.

This clonotype was observed at least ten times. The chain is built from TRBV28 and TRBJ1-1; D gene uncertain. Germline CDR1 MDHEN, CDR2 SYDVKM. The CDR3 loop spans 12 amino acids. Trimming cost V 4 bases and J 4 bases, with 7 bases left between them. CDR3 nucleotide sequence: TGTGCCAGCAGTTGGGGAAGCACTGAAGCTTTCTTT. Translated: CASSWGSTEAFF.

This chain links TRBV20-1 with TRBJ2-2; 9 nucleotides line up with TRBD2. Unmatched junction bases numbered 9, after V lost 6 bases and J lost 4 bases. The CDR3 extends over 15 amino acids. The V gene's germline CDR1 is DFQATT and CDR2 SNEGSKA (reference sequence). DNA for the CDR3: TGCAGTGCAAAGCGTAGCGGGAGTGCCACCGGGGAGCTGTTTTTT. Translating it yields CSAKRSGSATGELFF.

This sequence joins TRBV20-1 and TRBJ1-2; D might be TRBD1 (5 bases). Germline lookup yields CDR1 DFQATT and CDR2 SNEGSKA (reference sequence). Between the trimmed V and J ends, which lost 6 bases and 8 bases, there was a span of 16 bases. The CDR3 contains 12 residues. DNA of the CDR3: TGCAGTGCCACCTCGGGGGGGGGGGGCTACACCTTC. It translates to CSATSGGGGYTF.

At least ten counts were recorded for this clonotype. The gene calls are TRBV2 and TRBJ1-2; a possible D gene is TRBD1 (5 bases). Deletions cut 6 bases from V and 6 bases from J, with 17 bases between. This CDR3 contains 14 residues. Germline CDR1 and CDR2: SNHLY and FYNNEI. The CDR3 protein is CASSKTGEVDGYTF. The CDR3 DNA reads TGTGCCAGCAGCAAAACGGGGGAAGTAGATGGCTACACCTTC.

The gene calls are TRBV7-9 and TRBJ1-1; D may be TRBD1 (6 bases). CDR1 and CDR2 from the germline V gene are SEHNR and FQNEAQ (reference sequence). V dropped 1 base and J dropped 4 bases, with 13 bases sitting between them. The CDR3 sequence is 15 residues long. CDR3 nucleotide sequence: TGTGCCAGCAGCTTAGGCGGCTACAGGGCCACTGAAGCTTTCTTT. Protein product: CASSLGGYRATEAFF.

This clonotype has ten or more counts. The rearrangement uses TRBV6-5 and TRBJ2-7; unclear D gene. Per the germline V gene, CDR1 is MNHEY and CDR2 is SVGAGI. CDR3 length: 14 residues. V lost 0 bases and J lost 1, with 7 bases in between. The CDR3 loop reads CASSYSSTSYEQYF. CDR3 DNA sequence: TGTGCCAGCAGTTACTCGTCGACTTCCTACGAGCAGTACTTC.

This clonotype was observed many times. V usage is TRBV6-2 or TRBV6-3 and J usage is TRBJ2-5; D remains unclear. This CDR3 has 18 residues. Deletions cut 4 bases from V and 5 bases from J, with 26 bases between. Germline CDR1 reads MNHEY; CDR2 reads SVGEGT. CDR3 sequence reads: CASSLTLPQWGFKETQYF. The CDR3 region has the DNA TGTGCCAGCAGTTTGACTCTCCCCCAATGGGGATTTAAGGAGACCCAGTACTTC.

This clonotype was seen at least ten times. The chain employs TRBV12-5 and TRBJ1-2; D not resolved. V gave up 2 bases and J gave up 7 bases, with 5 bases separating them. The CDR3 loop spans 11 amino acids. The germline V gene has CDR1 LGHNT and CDR2 FRNRAP. The CDR3 region is CASGLTSGYTF. In nucleotides, the CDR3 is TGTGCTAGTGGTTTGACAAGTGGCTACACCTTC.

In its sample, this clonotype was seen many times. As DNA, the CDR3 is TGTGCCAGCAGTTCAGACAGGGTGGTCTATGGCTACACCTTC. Its protein is CASSSDRVVYGYTF. The chain combines TRBV28 with TRBJ1-2; 7 nucleotides agree with TRBD1. The germline V gene encodes CDR1 MDHEN and CDR2 SYDVKM. V shed 4 bases and J 4 bases; nucleotides not matched to a gene: 6. The CDR3 is 14 amino acids.

A remark on this clonotype: A much larger clone sits a single nucleotide away, making a read error possible. The CDR3 end shows no conserved phenylalanine or tryptophan, and so a read error is likely. The genes are TRBV28 and TRBJ2-7; D gene unclear. The CDR3 consists of 12 residues. Germline V gene sequence: CDR1 MDHEN, CDR2 SYDVKM. V lost 10 bases and J 1 base, leaving 11 bases between the germline ends. The CDR3 sequence: CATQSRSYEQYL. DNA of the CDR3: TGTGCCACTCAGAGCCGTTCCTACGAGCAGTACCTC.

A few counts support this clonotype. The chain uses TRBV18 and TRBJ2-7; 7 positions agree with TRBD1. V lost 1 base, J lost 7 bases, and 7 bases stayed unmatched. CDR1 and CDR2 (germline): KGHSH, LQKENI. This CDR3 comprises 14 residues. The DNA for the CDR3 is TGTGCCAGCTCACCACGGCGAGGGGGCTGGGAGCAGTACTTC. Amino acid sequence: CASSPRRGGWEQYF.

This clonotype was counted many times. The rearrangement uses TRBV11-2 and TRBJ2-7; 9 nucleotides agree with TRBD2. With V trimmed by 5 bases and J by 4 bases, 15 bases remained unmatched. The CDR3 spans 17 residues. The germline gives CDR1 SGHAT, CDR2 FQNNGV. The CDR3 spells CASSRGDWVSGRYEQYF. The CDR3 DNA follows: TGTGCCAGCAGCCGTGGAGACTGGGTTAGCGGGAGATACGAGCAGTACTTC. Together with reference TRBV11-2 and TRBJ2-7, the CDR3 gives the full variable domain: EAGVAQSPRYKIIEKRQSVAFWCNPISGHATLYWYQQILGQGPKLLIQFQNNGVVDDSQLPKDRFSAERLKGVDSTLKIQPAKLEDSAVYLCASSRGDWVSGRYEQYFGPGTRLTVT.

This clonotype was seen at least ten times. The chain carries TRBV2 and TRBJ2-1; 8 bases are shared with TRBD2. The CDR3 extends over 15 amino acids. Trimming at V came to 8 bases and at J to 4 bases, leaving 10 bases not matched to a gene. The germline V gene has CDR1 SNHLY and CDR2 FYNNEI. As DNA, the CDR3 is TGTGCCAGCCTTTTAGACGGGGGGGGTTACAATGAGCAGTTCTTC. This translates into CASLLDGGGYNEQFF.

This clonotype appeared a few times. CDR3 protein: CASSQAGKTTNEKLFF. The CDR3 coding sequence is TGTGCCAGCAGCCAAGCGGGGAAGACAACTAATGAAAAACTGTTTTTT. The chain employs TRBV7-8 and TRBJ1-4; no reliable D call. V was trimmed by 5 bases and J by 0 bases, leaving 13 bases between them. This CDR3 has 16 residues. Germline V gene lookup returns CDR1 SGHVS and CDR2 FQNEAQ.

This clonotype was found a few times. The CDR3 region has the DNA TGCGCCAGCAGCTTGGCGACCCGTAGCGGAGCAGATGGCTACACCTTC. Amino acid sequence: CASSLATRSGADGYTF. This sequence joins TRBV5-1 and TRBJ1-2; D ambiguous. The V gene's germline CDR1 is SGHRS and CDR2 YFSETQ. V was trimmed by 0 bases and J by 6 bases, leaving 18 bases between them. The CDR3 is 16 amino acids.

The V gene is TRBV5-1, the J gene TRBJ1-4; D not certain. Between the trimmed V and J ends, which lost 0 bases and 2 bases, there was a span of 2 bases. The CDR3 runs to 13 residues. Germline V lookup: CDR1 SGHRS, CDR2 YFSETQ. The DNA of the CDR3 is TGCGCCAGCAGCTTGGAGACTAATGAAAAACTGTTTTTT. This sequence encodes CASSLETNEKLFF.

This clonotype was seen only a few times. The gene calls are TRBV20-1 and TRBJ2-7; the D gene is possibly TRBD1 (6 bases). The CDR3 is 13 amino acids. CDR1 DFQATT and CDR2 SNEGSKA come from the germline V gene (reference sequence). Trimming cost V 5 bases and J 2 bases, with 13 bases left between them. CDR3 coding DNA: TGCAGTGCTTCTTCAACAGGGACCTACGAGCAGTACTTC. Translated: CSASSTGTYEQYF.

Points on this clonotype: A single base separates this from a much larger clone, so it may be a read error. V usage is TRBV10-3 and J usage is TRBJ2-5, with D perhaps TRBD1 or TRBD2 (5 bases each). V was trimmed by 6 bases and J by 7 bases, leaving 15 bases between them. This CDR3 comprises 13 residues. Germline V gives CDR1 ENHRY, CDR2 SYGVKD. CDR3 DNA sequence: TGTGCCATCAGCCGGGACGCCGAGAGGACCCAGTACTTC. Its protein is CAISRDAERTQYF.

This clonotype has only one observation. A much bigger clone sits one base away, suggesting this may be a read error. V is TRBV6-2 or TRBV6-3 and J is TRBJ2-5; D is perhaps TRBD1 (6 bases). The CDR3 is 14 residues long. Trimming cost V 2 bases and J 5 bases, with 12 bases left between them. The germline V gene encodes CDR1 MNHEY and CDR2 SVGEGT. The CDR3 nucleotides read TGTGCCAGCAGTTACGGGGACAAGGGTGAGACCCAGTACTTC. Translated, it gives CASSYGDKGETQYF.

This chain joins TRBV10-3 and TRBJ2-1, with 9 bases identical to TRBD1. Per germline, CDR1 ENHRY and CDR2 SYGVKD. V lost 4 bases, J lost 6 bases, and 7 bases stayed unmatched. The CDR3 is made up of 15 amino acids. This CDR3 reads CAISAQGTGSNEQFF. In DNA form, the CDR3 reads TGTGCCATCAGTGCCCAAGGGACAGGGAGCAATGAGCAGTTCTTC.

This chain connects TRBV4-1 to TRBJ2-5, with 8 bases identical to TRBD1. Germline lookup yields CDR1 MGHRA and CDR2 YSYEKL. V lost 1 base and J lost 5; bases outside the gene matches: 3. CDR3 length equals 14 residues. The CDR3 nucleotides read TGCGCCAGCAGCCAAGTCAGGGGGCGGGAGACCCAGTACTTC. Its protein is CASSQVRGRETQYF.

In nucleotides, the CDR3 is TGTGCCTGGTTATTTGGACAGAGTGGCTACACCTTC. Protein sequence: CAWLFGQSGYTF. The chain is built from TRBV30 and TRBJ1-2, with a weak D call TRBD1 (6 bases). This CDR3 spans 12 amino acids. Germline CDR1 and CDR2: GTSNPN and SVGIG (reference sequence). The V end was cut by 5 bases, the J end by 7 bases, with 14 bases between.

The chain uses TRBV9 and TRBJ2-7; D perhaps matches TRBD2 (6 bases). V was pared by 2 bases and J by 0 bases, with 12 bases between. CDR1 is SGDLS, CDR2 YYNGEE, per germline. The CDR3 runs to 15 residues. This CDR3 is CASSVGDSSSYEQYF. The CDR3 nucleotides read TGTGCCAGCAGCGTGGGGGACTCGAGCTCCTACGAGCAGTACTTC.

This clonotype was seen more than once but under ten times. The chain combines TRBV27 with TRBJ2-2, with D possibly TRBD1 on 5 matching bases. This CDR3 has 16 amino acids. V was clipped by 5 bases and J by 1 base, with 14 bases between them. CDR1 MNHEY and CDR2 SMNVEV come from the germline V gene (reference sequence). The CDR3 protein is CASSLRGIGNTGELFF. The CDR3 DNA follows: TGTGCCAGCAGTCTTAGGGGAATAGGGAACACCGGGGAGCTGTTTTTT.